Presented here are 13 T cell receptor beta chains from one specimen sequenced in a study of brain T cells in children with intractable seizures. Using immunoSEQ multiplex PCR, the repertoire was profiled, and TCRdb retains in-frame clones only, with some absent. The repertoire consists of approximately 330,000 clones, with more than 85% occurring once and the leading ten covering roughly 5.8%. Time point specified: blood from clinic visit 5 months post-surgery; TSC patient then seizure free. This material consisted of peripheral blood, taken approximately 5 months after surgery. These receptors were collected from a boy less than two years old with tuberous sclerosis and intractable seizures.

The rearrangement joins TRBV5-1 to TRBJ1-1; D may be TRBD1 (5 bases). CDR1 is SGHRS and CDR2 is YFSETQ in the germline V gene. Trimming took off 5 bases at V and 4 bases at J, with 9 bases between the two ends. The CDR3 spans 12 residues. In DNA form, the CDR3 reads TGCGCCAGCAGGGGGACGGGCACTGAAGCTTTCTTT. Amino acid sequence: CASRGTGTEAFF.

The J gene is TRBJ1-5, the V gene TRBV4-2; no firm D call. This CDR3 is 14 amino acids long. V lost 3 bases, J lost 6 bases, and 12 bases lay in between. Germline CDR1 LGHNA, CDR2 YNFKEQ. The DNA of the CDR3 is TGTGCCAGCAGCCAGGAATGGGCGGCTCAGCCCCAGCATTTT. Protein: CASSQEWAAQPQHF.

This rearrangement joins TRBV27 to TRBJ2-7; D call uncertain. The CDR3 consists of 12 residues. V dropped 8 bases and J dropped 5 bases, with 13 bases sitting between them. Germline lookup yields CDR1 MNHEY and CDR2 SMNVEV (reference sequence). In nucleotides, the CDR3 is TGTGCCAGCGGACGGATTGGAAACGAGCAGTACTTC. Encoded protein: CASGRIGNEQYF.

The J gene is TRBJ2-6, the V gene TRBV30; D is perhaps TRBD2 (5 bases). This CDR3 is 15 amino acids long. Germline V lookup: CDR1 GTSNPN, CDR2 SVGIG (reference sequence). V was clipped by 2 bases and J by 2 bases, with 10 bases between them. CDR3 nucleotides: TGTGCCTGGAGTTTAGGGAGACCTGGGGCCAACGTCCTGACTTTC. Its translation: CAWSLGRPGANVLTF.

J is TRBJ2-1 and V is TRBV4-1; 11 bases map to TRBD2. The CDR3 runs to 17 residues. The J segment lost 1 base and the V segment lost 4 bases, leaving 6 bases of the junction unmatched. Germline loops: CDR1 MGHRA, CDR2 YSYEKL. The CDR3 loop is CASSRMTSGISYNEQFF. The CDR3 nucleotides read TGCGCCAGCAGCCGAATGACTAGCGGGATATCCTACAATGAGCAGTTCTTC.

The chain links TRBV7-9 to TRBJ1-1; D remains ambiguous. V was pared by 5 bases and J by 1 base, with 2 bases between. The CDR3 length is 11 residues. CDR1 is SEHNR and CDR2 is FQNEAQ in the germline V gene (reference sequence). As DNA, the CDR3 is TGTGCCAGCAGCAGGAACACTGAAGCTTTCTTT. The encoded protein is CASSRNTEAFF.

The chain is built from TRBV19 and TRBJ1-1; D is uncertain. V shed 6 bases and J shed 0 bases, with 14 bases lying between them. Per germline, CDR1 LNHDA and CDR2 SQIVND (reference sequence). The CDR3 has 15 amino acids. CDR3 sequence (DNA): TGTGCCAGTAGCCTCATGTTGGGGTTGAACACTGAAGCTTTCTTT. Amino acids: CASSLMLGLNTEAFF.

The V call is TRBV11-2, the J call TRBJ2-3; 14 nucleotides line up with TRBD2. Germline-derived CDR1 and CDR2 are SGHAT and FQNNGV. The CDR3 runs to 19 residues. After removal of 5 bases from V and 0 bases from J, the junction contained 10 bases not matched to a gene. The DNA of the CDR3 is TGTGCCAGCAGCCAACGGACTAGCGGGGGGACTTCTAGCACAGATACGCAGTATTTT. It translates to CASSQRTSGGTSSTDTQYF.

This clone was found many times. This rearrangement joins TRBV27 to TRBJ2-3; D unresolved. In germline, CDR1 is MNHEY, CDR2 SMNVEV (reference sequence). The V end was cut by 4 bases, the J end by 6 bases, with 8 bases between. This CDR3 is built from 12 residues. Here the CDR3 reads CASSSQLDTQYF. CDR3 nucleotide sequence: TGTGCCAGCAGTTCGCAGCTGGATACGCAGTATTTT.

The chain uses TRBV29-1 and TRBJ2-7; D gene unclear. V lost 4 bases, J lost 3 bases, and 7 bases lay in between. Germline V gene data show CDR1 as SQVTM and CDR2 as ANQGSEA. The CDR3 has 11 amino acids. DNA of the CDR3: TGCAGCGTTGTCCTCGGCTACGAGCAGTACTTC. It yields the protein CSVVLGYEQYF.

This chain links TRBV6-1 with TRBJ2-3; 8 bases are a match to TRBD2. Trimming took 7 bases from V and 0 from J; bases not matched to a gene: 3. The CDR3 contains 14 residues. The germline CDR1 and CDR2 sequences are MNHNS and SASEGT. Here the CDR3 DNA reads TGTGCCAGCACCCGGACTAGCAGCACAGATACGCAGTATTTT. This translates into CASTRTSSTDTQYF.

The chain links TRBV7-8 to TRBJ1-2; no definite D call. This CDR3 has 15 amino acids. V lost 5 bases and J 7 bases, leaving 20 bases between the germline ends. Germline loops: CDR1 SGHVS, CDR2 FQNEAQ. CDR3 in amino acids: CASSPWPGIEGGYTF. Here the CDR3 DNA reads TGTGCCAGCAGCCCCTGGCCGGGGATTGAGGGTGGCTACACCTTC.

The CDR3 is CASSELAGYEQYF. The CDR3 DNA is TGTGCCAGTAGTGAACTAGCGGGATACGAGCAGTACTTC. The chain uses TRBV19 and TRBJ2-7; 10 nucleotides align to TRBD2. Germline CDR1 and CDR2: LNHDA and SQIVND (reference sequence). The CDR3 covers 13 residues. V was clipped by 5 bases and J by 4 bases; unmatched bases: 2.